Below, 31 T cell receptor beta chains from the same sample are listed, as sequenced in a study of blood T cell repertoires in COVID-19. TCRdb keeps only in-frame clones here, not all; method: immunoSEQ multiplex PCR. The sample shows fewer than 200,000 clones, about 83% of them seen only once. Sequenced input: peripheral blood. The receptors were gathered from a man in his sixties with acute or convalescent COVID-19.

The V and J genes are TRBV7-3 and TRBJ1-6; no definite D call. There are 13 residues in the CDR3. Germline V CDR1 and CDR2: SGHTA, FQGTGA. Trimming shortened V by 1 base and J by 6 bases, and 4 bases separated the two germline ends. In nucleotides, the CDR3 is TGTGCCAGCAGCTTAAACAGTAATTCACCCCTCCACTTT. As protein: CASSLNSNSPLHF.

The rearrangement links TRBV11-2 to TRBJ1-4; TRBD1 is a possible D gene (6 bases). The CDR3 covers 15 residues. Trimming left V 5 bases short and J 2 bases short, with 12 bases between. The germline CDR1 and CDR2 sequences are SGHAT and FQNNGV. The CDR3 region has the DNA TGTGCCAGCAGCCTTGGCAGGGGCACTAATGAAAAACTGTTTTTT. Amino acid sequence: CASSLGRGTNEKLFF. The complete variable domain, with remaining parts taken from reference TRBV11-2 and TRBJ1-4, reads EAGVAQSPRYKIIEKRQSVAFWCNPISGHATLYWYQQILGQGPKLLIQFQNNGVVDDSQLPKDRFSAERLKGVDSTLKIQPAKLEDSAVYLCASSLGRGTNEKLFFGSGTQLSVL.

This clone has only one observation. This rearrangement joins TRBV12-3 or TRBV12-4 to TRBJ1-1; D ambiguous. V lost 3 bases to trimming and J lost 1 base, with 6 bases between them. This CDR3 region has 13 residues. The CDR3 region has the DNA TGTGCCAGCAGTTTTGCAGAGAACACTGAAGCTTTCTTT. It codes for CASSFAENTEAFF.

The V call is TRBV7-2, the J call TRBJ2-4, with TRBD1 matching over 7 bases. After removal of 5 bases from V and 0 bases from J, the junction contained 7 bases not matched to a gene. Germline-derived CDR1 and CDR2 are SGHTA and FQGNSA. This CDR3 spans 16 amino acids. The CDR3 loop is CASSLTGVGAKNIQYF. For the CDR3, the DNA is TGTGCCAGCAGCCTAACAGGGGTGGGAGCCAAAAACATTCAGTACTTC.

V usage is TRBV29-1 and J usage is TRBJ1-4; tentatively, D is TRBD1 (5 bases). Trimming removed 4 bases from V and 8 bases from J, with 11 bases in between. Germline V gene data show CDR1 as SQVTM and CDR2 as ANQGSEA. The CDR3 is 12 amino acids. CDR3 DNA sequence: TGCAGCGTTGGGCCAGGGCAAGAAAAACTGTTTTTT. It translates to CSVGPGQEKLFF. Filled out from reference TRBV29-1 and TRBJ1-4, the complete variable domain reads SAVISQKPSRDICQRGTSLTIQCQVDSQVTMMFWYRQQPGQSLTLIATANQGSEATYESGFVIDKFPISRPNLTFSTLTVSNMSPEDSSIYLCSVGPGQEKLFFGSGTQLSVL.

The rearrangement joins TRBV4-2 to TRBJ2-3, with 9 bases identical to TRBD2. Germline CDR1 is LGHNA and CDR2 is YNFKEQ. Germline trimming cut 0 bases from V and 0 bases from J; bases unmatched to any gene: 4. The CDR3 is 17 residues long. The DNA of the CDR3 is TGTGCCAGCAGCCAAGATCTGGCGGGGGGGAGCACAGATACGCAGTATTTT. It is translated as CASSQDLAGGSTDTQYF.

The V call is TRBV18, the J call TRBJ1-6; D not certain. With 2 bases removed from V and 5 bases from J, the gap between germline ends came to 7 bases. Germline CDR1 and CDR2: KGHSH and LQKENI. The CDR3 runs 14 residues. CDR3 region: CASSPGLNNSPLHF. CDR3 in DNA: TGTGCCAGCTCACCAGGACTGAATAATTCACCCCTCCACTTT.

This rearrangement joins TRBV7-2 to TRBJ1-1; D is uncertain. The CDR3 extends over 14 amino acids. The germline gives CDR1 SGHTA, CDR2 FQGNSA. V lost 3 bases and J 4 bases, leaving 12 bases between the germline ends. The CDR3, as DNA: TGTGCCAGCAGCTTCCGGGCGGCGGGCACTGAAGCTTTCTTT. It specifies CASSFRAAGTEAFF.

The CDR3, as DNA: TGTGCCAGCAGGTTACCGGGGGAGACCTACGAGCAGTACTTC. It translates to CASRLPGETYEQYF. The chain links TRBV2 to TRBJ2-7; the D gene is possibly TRBD2 (6 bases). Germline V gene lookup returns CDR1 SNHLY and CDR2 FYNNEI. The length of the CDR3 is 14 residues. V lost 6 bases, J lost 2 bases, and 14 bases lay in between.

V usage is TRBV6-5 and J usage is TRBJ1-5, with no clear D. This CDR3 has 14 residues. CDR1 is MNHEY, CDR2 SVGAGI, per germline. Trimming pared 6 bases from V and 0 bases from J, leaving 9 bases between. The CDR3: CASSVGGSNQPQHF. The CDR3 DNA is TGTGCCAGCAGCGTTGGAGGTAGCAATCAGCCCCAGCATTTT.

This clone has just one count. The chain links TRBV10-2 to TRBJ1-2; tentative D call: TRBD1 (6 bases). This CDR3 is 16 amino acids long. V lost 6 bases and J 1 base, leaving 18 bases between the germline ends. The germline V gene has CDR1 WSHSY and CDR2 SAAADI. The CDR3 sequence is CASSYQTGFLNYGYTF. The CDR3 nucleotides are TGCGCCAGCAGCTACCAGACAGGATTTCTTAACTATGGCTACACCTTC.

The chain carries TRBV7-2 and TRBJ2-2; 7 bases line up with TRBD1. CDR3 length: 19 amino acids. Germline V gene sequence: CDR1 SGHTA, CDR2 FQGNSA. V lost 1 base and J lost 2; bases outside the gene matches: 13. The CDR3: CASSLGDREPIGNTGELFF. CDR3 bases: TGTGCCAGCAGCTTAGGTGACAGGGAGCCTATAGGAAACACCGGGGAGCTGTTTTTT.

V is TRBV11-2 and J is TRBJ2-1, with TRBD1 matching over 9 bases. The CDR3 loop spans 16 amino acids. Trimming at V came to 5 bases and at J to 7 bases, leaving 12 bases not matched to a gene. Germline V gives CDR1 SGHAT, CDR2 FQNNGV. The DNA of the CDR3 is TGTGCCAGCAGCGGACCCGGGACAGGGTTAGGAAATGAGCAGTTCTTC. It yields the protein CASSGPGTGLGNEQFF.

The chain uses TRBV30 and TRBJ2-5; 9 nucleotides align to TRBD2. V shed 0 bases and J 10 bases; nucleotides not matched to a gene: 6. The CDR3 loop spans 13 amino acids. Germline CDR1 and CDR2: GTSNPN and SVGIG (reference sequence). In nucleotides, the CDR3 is TGTGCCTGGAGTGTAGGCGGGGGGGCTTTCCAGTACTTC. This sequence encodes CAWSVGGGAFQYF. The complete variable domain, with remaining parts taken from reference TRBV30 and TRBJ2-5, reads SQTIHQWPATLVQPVGSPLSLECTVEGTSNPNLYWYRQAAGRGLQLLFYSVGIGQISSEVPQNLSASRPQDRQFILSSKKLLLSDSGFYLCAWSVGGGAFQYFGPGTRLLVL.

Here the CDR3 DNA reads TGTGCCAGCAGCGGACGGACAGGGAGGGCTGGGGCCAACGTCCTGACTTTC. Translation gives CASSGRTGRAGANVLTF. The chain couples TRBV13 to TRBJ2-6, with a tentative D call TRBD1 (8 bases). Trimming pared 5 bases from V and 2 bases from J, leaving 16 bases between. CDR3 length equals 17 residues. Germline V gives CDR1 PRHDT, CDR2 FYEKMQ (reference sequence). Filled out from reference TRBV13 and TRBJ2-6, the complete variable domain reads AAGVIQSPRHLIKEKRETATLKCYPIPRHDTVYWYQQGPGQDPQFLISFYEKMQSDKGSIPDRFSAQQFSDYHSELNMSSLELGDSALYFCASSGRTGRAGANVLTFGAGSRLTVL.

This clone was counted a single time. The V gene is TRBV4-1, the J gene TRBJ2-5; 8 nucleotides align to TRBD1. The CDR3 loop spans 16 amino acids. From germline, CDR1 is MGHRA and CDR2 YSYEKL. The trim removed 4 bases at V and 5 bases at J, leaving 12 bases unmatched. The CDR3 DNA reads as TGCGCCAGCAGCCTTGCTGGGGCAGGGGGCATGGAGACCCAGTACTTC. The encoded protein is CASSLAGAGGMETQYF.

The genes are TRBV25-1 and TRBJ1-1; D unclear. The germline CDR1 and CDR2 sequences are MGHDK and SYGVNS. The ends were cut back, 7 bases at V and 1 base at J, with 10 bases in the middle. This CDR3 spans 13 amino acids. CDR3 amino acids: CASKRVGNTEAFF. CDR3 coding DNA: TGTGCCAGCAAGCGGGTTGGGAACACTGAAGCTTTCTTT.

V is TRBV30 and J is TRBJ1-6, with TRBD1 as a possible D gene (6 bases). The CDR3 is made up of 13 amino acids. V shed 5 bases and J shed 10 bases, with 15 bases lying between them. Germline CDR1 reads GTSNPN; CDR2 reads SVGIG (reference sequence). CDR3 coding DNA: TGTGCCTGGCTAATGGGGGCAAAATCACCCCTCCACTTT. Its protein product is CAWLMGAKSPLHF.

The rearrangement joins TRBV2 to TRBJ2-7; TRBD1 matches 7 bases. J lost 5 bases, V lost 6 bases, and 4 bases had no gene match. CDR1 and CDR2 from the germline V gene are SNHLY and FYNNEI. The CDR3 spans 12 residues. The CDR3 sequence: CASRVGGDEQYF. In DNA form, the CDR3 reads TGTGCCAGCAGGGTAGGGGGCGACGAGCAGTACTTC.

The genes are TRBV11-3 and TRBJ2-7, with 8 bases fitting TRBD1. This CDR3 is built from 15 residues. The ends lost 1 base at V and 3 bases at J; junction bases unmatched: 5. The germline CDR1 and CDR2 sequences are SGHNT and YENEEA. DNA for the CDR3: TGTGCCAGCAGCTTAGGGACAGGGACCTTCTACGAGCAGTACTTC. Translated: CASSLGTGTFYEQYF. Full variable domain (remainder filled in from reference TRBV11-3 and TRBJ2-7): EAGVVQSPRYKIIEKKQPVAFWCNPISGHNTLYWYLQNLGQGPELLIRYENEEAVDDSQLPKDRFSAERLKGVDSTLKIQPAELGDSAVYLCASSLGTGTFYEQYFGPGTRLTVT.

The chain couples TRBV7-2 to TRBJ2-2; 9 bases are shared with TRBD2. Germline V CDR1 and CDR2: SGHTA, FQGNSA. The J segment lost 1 base and the V segment lost 3 bases, leaving 0 bases of the junction unmatched. This CDR3 is built from 15 residues. This chain's CDR3 is CASSFSGGNTGELFF. In DNA, the CDR3 is TGTGCCAGCAGCTTTAGCGGGGGGAACACCGGGGAGCTGTTTTTT.

This clone appeared a single time. The CDR3 sequence: CASSYSDSSGQPQHF. CDR3 coding DNA: TGTGCCAGCAGTTACTCGGACAGTTCGGGTCAGCCCCAGCATTTT. This rearrangement joins TRBV6-5 to TRBJ1-5; TRBD1 might be the D (6 bases). Trimming cost V 0 bases and J 6 bases, with 12 bases left between them. CDR1 is MNHEY and CDR2 is SVGAGI in the germline V gene. The CDR3 has 15 residues.

This clone was detected only a few times. The chain links TRBV4-3 to TRBJ2-5, with D possibly matching TRBD2 (5 bases). The CDR3 has 16 residues. Trimming cost V 3 bases and J 0 bases, with 14 bases left between them. The germline gives CDR1 LGHNA, CDR2 YSLEER. CDR3 bases: TGCGCCAGCAGCCAGAACCGGGATGTATACCAAGAGACCCAGTACTTC. This codes for CASSQNRDVYQETQYF.

The V call is TRBV28, the J call TRBJ1-3; the D gene is possibly TRBD1 (5 bases). V gave up 6 bases and J gave up 0 bases, with 9 bases separating them. Germline-derived CDR1 and CDR2 are MDHEN and SYDVKM. The CDR3 consists of 14 residues. The CDR3 here is CASRGRGSGNTIYF. DNA for the CDR3: TGTGCCAGCAGGGGGCGAGGCTCTGGAAACACCATATATTTT.

The CDR3 DNA reads as TGCGCCAGCAGCTTGGGGGCTGCTGGGGCCAACGTCCTGACTTTC. It translates to CASSLGAAGANVLTF. This rearrangement joins TRBV5-1 to TRBJ2-6, with unresolved D. V was trimmed by 0 bases and J by 2 bases, leaving 6 bases between them. Germline V gene data show CDR1 as SGHRS and CDR2 as YFSETQ. The CDR3 has 15 residues.

V gene TRBV11-2 combines with J gene TRBJ1-5, with D possibly matching TRBD1 (6 bases). The ends were cut back, 1 base at V and 6 bases at J, with 19 bases in the middle. Germline CDR1 and CDR2: SGHAT and FQNNGV. CDR3 length: 17 residues. CDR3 region: CASSLGATGFGGQPQHF. The CDR3 nucleotides read TGTGCCAGCAGCTTAGGTGCAACAGGGTTTGGAGGTCAGCCCCAGCATTTT. The whole variable domain, filled in from reference TRBV11-2 and TRBJ1-5, reads EAGVAQSPRYKIIEKRQSVAFWCNPISGHATLYWYQQILGQGPKLLIQFQNNGVVDDSQLPKDRFSAERLKGVDSTLKIQPAKLEDSAVYLCASSLGATGFGGQPQHFGDGTRLSIL.

The chain links TRBV7-9 to TRBJ2-5, with 7 bases aligning to TRBD1. Trimming took 5 bases from V and 1 from J; bases not matched to a gene: 7. CDR1 and CDR2 (germline): SEHNR, FQNEAQ (reference sequence). This CDR3 spans 15 amino acids. The CDR3 nucleotides are TGTGCCAGCAGCGCGCCACAGGGGATCCAAGAGACCCAGTACTTC. Translating gives CASSAPQGIQETQYF.

The rearrangement uses TRBV10-3 and TRBJ1-5; TRBD1 matches at 8 bases. Per germline, CDR1 ENHRY and CDR2 SYGVKD. This CDR3 is built from 15 residues. The J segment lost 3 bases and the V segment lost 6 bases, leaving 7 bases of the junction unmatched. The CDR3 region has the DNA TGTGCCATCAGAGCCGGGACAGGCATCAATCAGCCCCAGCATTTT. This codes for CAIRAGTGINQPQHF.

The chain joins TRBV2 to TRBJ2-5; D remains unclear. V was shortened by 7 bases and J by 5 bases, with 14 bases between the two germline ends. CDR3 size: 13 residues. Germline CDR1 reads SNHLY; CDR2 reads FYNNEI. Here the CDR3 reads CASTPGSRETQYF. In DNA form, the CDR3 reads TGTGCCAGCACTCCGGGTAGTCGGGAGACCCAGTACTTC.

This clone showed up just once. The chain carries TRBV6-5 and TRBJ1-2; tentatively, D is TRBD1 (5 bases). Trimming removed 6 bases at V and 3 bases at J, with 17 bases between. The CDR3 totals 15 residues. CDR1 MNHEY and CDR2 SVGAGI come from the germline V gene. This CDR3 reads CASSSRNGAHYGYTF. CDR3 in DNA: TGTGCCAGCAGCTCCCGGAATGGGGCGCACTATGGCTACACCTTC.

This rearrangement joins TRBV30 to TRBJ1-2, with 10 bases fitting TRBD1. CDR1 is GTSNPN and CDR2 is SVGIG in the germline V gene (reference sequence). The CDR3 has 16 residues. After removal of 5 bases from V and 8 bases from J, the junction contained 17 bases not matched to a gene. As DNA, the CDR3 is TGTGCCTGGGGACCTGGGACAGGGGAATATCTGGACGGCTACACCTTC. It is translated as CAWGPGTGEYLDGYTF.